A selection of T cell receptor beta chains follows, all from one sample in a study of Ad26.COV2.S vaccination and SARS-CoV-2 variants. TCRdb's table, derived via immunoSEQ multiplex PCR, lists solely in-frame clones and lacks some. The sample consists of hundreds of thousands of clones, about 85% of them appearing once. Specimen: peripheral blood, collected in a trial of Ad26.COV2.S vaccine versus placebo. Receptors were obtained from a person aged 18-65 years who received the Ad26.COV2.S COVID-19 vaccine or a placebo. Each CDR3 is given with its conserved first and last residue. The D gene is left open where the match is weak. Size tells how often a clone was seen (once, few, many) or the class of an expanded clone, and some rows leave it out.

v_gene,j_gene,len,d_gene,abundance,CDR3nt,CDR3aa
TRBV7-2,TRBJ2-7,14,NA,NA,TGTGCCAGCAGCCCGCGGGCTTTGTACTACGAGCAGTACTTC,CASSPRALYYEQYF
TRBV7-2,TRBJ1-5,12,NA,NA,TGTGCCAGCAGCTTCAGGAATCAGCCCCAGCATTTT,CASSFRNQPQHF
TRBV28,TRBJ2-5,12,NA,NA,TGTGCCAGCAGTCTCAGTCTAGCGACCCAGTACTTC,CASSLSLATQYF
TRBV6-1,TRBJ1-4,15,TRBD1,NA,TGTGCCAGCAGTGAAGCACAGGGGTCCTATGAAAAACTGTTTTTT,CASSEAQGSYEKLFF
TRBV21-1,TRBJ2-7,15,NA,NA,TGTGCCAGCAAGACTAGCGGGGGCACGACCTACGAGCAGTACTTC,CASKTSGGTTYEQYF
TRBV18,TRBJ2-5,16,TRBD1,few,TGTGCCAGCTCACTCGACAGGGTTGGAGCAAGAGAGACCCAGTACTTC,CASSLDRVGARETQYF
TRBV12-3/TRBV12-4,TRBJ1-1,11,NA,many,TGTGCCAGCAGTTTGGGCGGTGAAGCTTTCTTT,CASSLGGEAFF
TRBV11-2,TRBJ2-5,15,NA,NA,TGTGCCAGCAGCTTAGTGGCCGGGGGCGGGGAGACCCAGTACTTC,CASSLVAGGGETQYF
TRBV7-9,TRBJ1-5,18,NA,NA,TGTGCCAGCAGCTTGGTAGGTGCCGGCGACAGTAGCAATCAGCCCCAGCATTTT,CASSLVGAGDSSNQPQHF
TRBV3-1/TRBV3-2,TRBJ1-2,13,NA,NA,TGTGCCAGCAGCCAACCCCCGGGCCTCCCGGGAACCTTC,CASSQPPGLPGTF
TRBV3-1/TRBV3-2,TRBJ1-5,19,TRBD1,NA,TGTGCCAGCAGCCAAGGATTGGGACAGGGGGAGTATAGCAATCAGCCCCAGCATTTT,CASSQGLGQGEYSNQPQHF
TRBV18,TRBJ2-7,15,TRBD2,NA,TGTGCCAGCTCCCGACTAGCGGGAACCTCCTACGAGCAGTACTTC,CASSRLAGTSYEQYF
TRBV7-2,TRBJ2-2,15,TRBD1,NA,TGTGCCAGCAGCCTAAGAGGGGGCTTAATCGGGGAGCTGTTTTTT,CASSLRGGLIGELFF
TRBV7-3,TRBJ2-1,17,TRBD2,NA,TGTGCCAGCAGCTTAGGGCTAGCGGGAGTCTCCTACAATGAGCAGTTCTTC,CASSLGLAGVSYNEQFF
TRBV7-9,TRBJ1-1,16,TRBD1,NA,TGTGCCAGCAGCTCGGGACAGGGGGCTTGGAACACTGAAGCTTTCTTT,CASSSGQGAWNTEAFF
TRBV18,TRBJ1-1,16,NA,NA,TGTGCCAGCTCACCACCCAGGGCCCGCATGAACACTGAAGCTTTCTTT,CASSPPRARMNTEAFF
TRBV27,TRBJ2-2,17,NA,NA,TGTGCCAGCAGTACCCTCGGACAAGGACCGAACACCGGGGAGCTGTTTTTT,CASSTLGQGPNTGELFF
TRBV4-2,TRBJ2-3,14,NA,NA,TGTGCCAGCAGCCAAGATGGGTACACAGATACGCAGTATTTT,CASSQDGYTDTQYF
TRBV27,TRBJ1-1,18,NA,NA,TGTGCCAGCAGTTTATACACGATAGGTAATACACGAGACACTGAAGCTTTCTTT,CASSLYTIGNTRDTEAFF
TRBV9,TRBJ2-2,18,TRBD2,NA,TGTGCCAGCAGCGTAGGCCCTAGCGGGCTCTGGGGCACCGGGGAGCTGTTTTTT,CASSVGPSGLWGTGELFF
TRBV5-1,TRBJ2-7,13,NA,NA,TGCGCCAGCAGCTTGGCCGACAGCGGCGAGCAGTACTTC,CASSLADSGEQYF
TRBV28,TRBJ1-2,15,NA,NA,TGTGCCAGCAGTTCAGAGGGCGGCGGTGGCTATGGCTACACCTTC,CASSSEGGGGYGYTF
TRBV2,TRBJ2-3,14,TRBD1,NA,TGTGCCAGCAGCAACAGGGGGCTGACAGATACGCAGTATTTT,CASSNRGLTDTQYF
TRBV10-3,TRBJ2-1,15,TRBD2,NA,TGTGCCATCAGTGAGAGCTCTAGCGGGACTAATGAGCAGTTCTTC,CAISESSSGTNEQFF
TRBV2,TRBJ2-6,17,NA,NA,TGTGCCAGCAGGGCCCTAGGACAGTTCTCTGGGGCCAACGTCCTGACTTTC,CASRALGQFSGANVLTF
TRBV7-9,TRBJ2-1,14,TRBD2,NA,TGTGCCAGCAGCTTACCAGCGGGGGGGACTGAGCAGTTCTTC,CASSLPAGGTEQFF
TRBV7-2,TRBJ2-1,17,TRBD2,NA,TGTGCCAGCAGCGCGTACGCTCCGGGACTAGCGGACAATGAGCAGTTCTTC,CASSAYAPGLADNEQFF
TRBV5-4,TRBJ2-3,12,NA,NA,TGTGCCAGCAGCCTCTACACAGATACGCAGTATTTT,CASSLYTDTQYF
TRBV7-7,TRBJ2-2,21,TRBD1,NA,TGTGCTAGCAGCCCAAGGGATTCGGGACAGGCCCCTAAAAGGAGCACCGGGGAGCTGTTTTTT,CASSPRDSGQAPKRSTGELFF
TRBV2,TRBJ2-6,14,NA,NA,TGTGCCAGCAGTGATCCGGGGACGCGCTACGTCCTGACTTTC,CASSDPGTRYVLTF
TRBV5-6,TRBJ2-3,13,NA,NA,TGTGCCAGCAGTCCAGGGAGCACAGATACGCAGTATTTT,CASSPGSTDTQYF
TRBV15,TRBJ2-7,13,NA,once,TGTGCCACCAGCAGACGCCAGAGTTACGAGCAGTACTTC,CATSRRQSYEQYF
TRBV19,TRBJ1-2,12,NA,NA,TGTGCCAGTAGTTATTATAACTATGGCTACACCTTC,CASSYYNYGYTF
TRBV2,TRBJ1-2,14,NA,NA,TGTGCCAGCAGTGAGCAGGGGCCCCGAGCGGGCTACACCTTC,CASSEQGPRAGYTF
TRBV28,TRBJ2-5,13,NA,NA,TGTGCCAGCAGTTTGGGTGGAAAAGAGACCCAGTACTTC,CASSLGGKETQYF
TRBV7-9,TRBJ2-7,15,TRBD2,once,TGTGCCAGCAGTAATCGGATCGGGACTACCTACGAGCAGTACTTC,CASSNRIGTTYEQYF
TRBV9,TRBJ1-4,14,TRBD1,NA,TGTGCCAGCAGGGGTGAGCAGGGGGCAGACGGACTGTTTTTT,CASRGEQGADGLFF
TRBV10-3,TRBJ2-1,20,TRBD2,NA,TGTGCCATCAAAAGGGGCCAGGGACTAGCGGGAGGGAGCTCCTACAATGAGCAGTTCTTC,CAIKRGQGLAGGSSYNEQFF
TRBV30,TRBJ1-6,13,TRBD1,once,TGTGCCGGACAGGGACAGGATAATTCACCCCTCCACTTT,CAGQGQDNSPLHF
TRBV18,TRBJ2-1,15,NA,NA,TGTGCCAGCTCACCACCAAATAACAGGGCGGATGAGCAGTTCTTC,CASSPPNNRADEQFF
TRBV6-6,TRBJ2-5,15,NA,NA,TGTGCCAGCAGTTACGTCCGGACACTTCAAGAGACCCAGTACTTC,CASSYVRTLQETQYF
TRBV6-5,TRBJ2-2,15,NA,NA,TGTGCCAGCAGATCCCCGACACCGAACACCGGGGAGCTGTTTTTT,CASRSPTPNTGELFF
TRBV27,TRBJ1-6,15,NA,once,TGTGCCAGCAGTCCTGGAAGCTCCTATAATTCACCCCTCCACTTT,CASSPGSSYNSPLHF
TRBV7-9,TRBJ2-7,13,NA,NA,TGTGCCAGCAGCTTAAAGACAACCTACGAGCAGTACTTC,CASSLKTTYEQYF
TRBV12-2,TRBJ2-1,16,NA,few,TGTGCAAGTCGCTTAGTGCCTTTCCCCCGACCCAATGAGCAGTTCTTC,CASRLVPFPRPNEQFF
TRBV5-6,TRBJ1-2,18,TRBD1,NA,TGTGCCAGCAGCTCGGGGATGAACCGGGACAGGGGGCTTGGTGGCTACACCTTC,CASSSGMNRDRGLGGYTF